This T cell receptor beta chain was profiled in a study of identical twins. Whole-study findings and limits: Models predicted less out-of-frame TCR alpha sharing in monozygotic twins than was found. Abundant beta clonotypes from cord blood had fewer insertions, unlike memory repertoires, which showed none.

MiXCR was run by TCRdb on the 5' RACE reads, yielding one entry per CDR3 protein. This sample has a few hundred thousand distinct CDR3 sequences, with roughly 12% found just once. A remark on this clonotype: Its antigen is currently unknown.

The same data also went into a second study, on yellow fever vaccine responses in identical twins.

The specimen was memory (CD45RO+) T cells sorted from blood. The sequence was obtained from a woman younger than 30 in good health.

The CDR3 loop is CASSQDLSSGSQETQYF. The CDR3 coding sequence is TGCGCCAGCAGCCAAGATCTCTCTAGCGGGAGTCAGGAGACCCAGTACTTC. The chain has TRBV4-3 and TRBJ2-5, with TRBD2 identical over 10 bases. With V trimmed by 0 bases and J by 5 bases, 9 bases remained unmatched. This CDR3 region has 17 residues. Germline CDR1 and CDR2: LGHNA and YSLEER.